This TCR beta chain was observed in a study of CD8 T cells in ankylosing spondylitis. Study results and caveats: CD8+ by phenotype, disease-linked clones were relatively rare in peripheral blood. Significantly higher representation of disease-linked clones was reported for matched ankylosing spondylitis synovial fluid. In reactive arthritis synovial fluid and blood, some motif variants had been reported before.

Quantitative 5'-RACE with molecular barcodes generated TCR beta libraries. Each CDR3 protein gets one entry after TCRdb re-called the 5' RACE reads with MiXCR. The data contain 45,000 to 65,000 distinct CDR3 sequences, about 7% of them singletons. Comments on this clonotype: Its antigen is unknown.

The CDR3 is 15 amino acids. V was cut by 0 bases and J by 3 bases, with 10 bases left in between. In germline, CDR1 is SGHRS, CDR2 YFSETQ. This chain connects TRBV5-1 to TRBJ1-3, with D possibly being TRBD1 (6 bases). The receptor was derived from a female donor with ankylosing spondylitis or in good health (not recorded which). Sequenced material: blood, either unsorted or a sorted T cell fraction (not recorded which). The CDR3 loop is CASSLAGAVGNTIYF. For the CDR3, the DNA is TGCGCCAGCAGCTTGGCAGGGGCGGTTGGAAACACCATATATTTT.